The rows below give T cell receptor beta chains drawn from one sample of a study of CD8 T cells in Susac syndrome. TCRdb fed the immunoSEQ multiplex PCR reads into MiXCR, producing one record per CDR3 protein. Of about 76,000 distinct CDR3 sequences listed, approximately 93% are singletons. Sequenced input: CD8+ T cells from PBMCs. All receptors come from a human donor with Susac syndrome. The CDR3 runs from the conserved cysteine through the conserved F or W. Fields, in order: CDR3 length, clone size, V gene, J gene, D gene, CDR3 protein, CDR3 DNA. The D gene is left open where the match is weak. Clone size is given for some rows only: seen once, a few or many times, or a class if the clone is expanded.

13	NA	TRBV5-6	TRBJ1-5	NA	CASSLEGGQPQHF	TGTGCCAGCAGCTTGGAGGGCGGTCAGCCCCAGCATTTT
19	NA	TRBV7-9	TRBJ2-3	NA	CASSLGSTPQVRFTDTQYF	TGTGCCAGCAGCTTAGGCAGTACCCCCCAGGTTAGGTTTACAGATACGCAGTATTTT
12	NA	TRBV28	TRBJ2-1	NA	CASRTTGSEQFF	TGTGCCAGCAGAACAACAGGGTCTGAGCAGTTCTTC
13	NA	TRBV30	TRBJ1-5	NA	CAWSEGFGQPQHF	TGTGCCTGGAGTGAGGGGTTCGGTCAGCCCCAGCATTTT
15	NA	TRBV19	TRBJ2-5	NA	CASSLRAPVGETQYF	TGTGCCAGTAGTCTCCGGGCCCCCGTGGGCGAGACCCAGTACTTC
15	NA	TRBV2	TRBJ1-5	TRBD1	CASSEAGTGAQPQHF	TGTGCCAGCAGTGAAGCGGGGACAGGGGCCCAGCCCCAGCATTTT
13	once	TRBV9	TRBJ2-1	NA	CASSDGAGGGQFF	TGTGCCAGCAGCGATGGGGCCGGGGGCGGGCAGTTCTTC
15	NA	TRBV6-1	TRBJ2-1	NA	CASSEDPGRYNEQFF	TGTGCCAGCAGCGAGGACCCCGGCAGATACAATGAGCAGTTCTTC
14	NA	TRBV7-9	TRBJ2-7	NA	CASSLRDTTYEQYF	TGTGCCAGCAGCTTAAGGGACACGACCTACGAGCAGTACTTC
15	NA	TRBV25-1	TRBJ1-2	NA	CASSGKRTYSDGYTF	TGTGCCAGCAGTGGGAAGAGAACTTATAGCGATGGCTACACCTTC